One sample yielded the 21 T cell receptor beta chains listed below, sequenced in a study of T cells after yellow fever vaccination. TCRdb redid the calling of the 5' RACE reads with MiXCR, one entry per CDR3 protein. This sample has 300,000 to 350,000 distinct CDR3 sequences, with approximately 3.9% found just once. Sequences were derived from PBMCs, sampled 5 days after the yellow fever booster vaccination. The origin of the receptors is a man in his late teens or twenties who received the YFV17D yellow fever vaccine.

As for this clonotype: One base away lies a much larger clone, so this may be a sequencing read error. The rearrangement joins TRBV12-3 or TRBV12-4 to TRBJ2-1; TRBD1 matches 12 bases. Trimming removed 5 bases from V and 10 bases from J; junction bases left unmatched: 6. The CDR3 contains 14 residues. Here the CDR3 reads CASSRGQGAGEQFF. The CDR3 coding sequence is TGTGCCAGCAGTAGGGGACAGGGGGCAGGAGAGCAGTTCTTC.

There are many counts of this clonotype. The chain links TRBV6-2 or TRBV6-3 to TRBJ2-2; D perhaps matches TRBD1 (5 bases). The length of the CDR3 is 17 residues. Trimming took 7 bases from V and 4 from J, leaving 22 bases between them. The germline CDR1 and CDR2 sequences are MNHEY and SVGEGT. CDR3 coding DNA: TGTGCCAGCATCAAAAGCCGCCGGGTGGGGCGCACCGGGGAGCTGTTTTTT. Translation: CASIKSRRVGRTGELFF.

This clonotype was picked up many times. The V and J genes are TRBV7-2 and TRBJ1-1; D gene ambiguous. With 3 bases removed from V and 5 bases from J, the gap between germline ends came to 7 bases. The CDR3 runs to 12 residues. The V gene's germline CDR1 is SGHTA and CDR2 FQGNSA. This CDR3 reads CASSFMRTEAFF. CDR3 in DNA: TGTGCCAGCAGCTTTATGAGGACTGAAGCTTTCTTT.

This clonotype was detected a few times. V is TRBV14 and J is TRBJ1-2, with 10 nucleotides matching TRBD1. Germline CDR1 and CDR2: SGHDN and FVKESK. Trimming at V came to 4 bases and at J to 6 bases, leaving 11 bases not matched to a gene. The CDR3 consists of 16 residues. CDR3 loop: CASSPGPDRGLHGYTF. Here the CDR3 DNA reads TGTGCCAGCAGCCCCGGACCTGACAGGGGGCTGCATGGCTACACCTTC. Full variable domain (missing parts from reference TRBV14 and TRBJ1-2): EAGVTQFPSHSVIEKGQTVTLRCDPISGHDNLYWYRRVMGKEIKFLLHFVKESKQDESGMPNNRFLAERTGGTYSTLKVQPAELEDSGVYFCASSPGPDRGLHGYTFGSGTRLTVV.

Ten or more counts support this clonotype. The chain joins TRBV7-6 to TRBJ1-4; tentatively, D is TRBD1 (6 bases). CDR1 is SGHVS, CDR2 FNYEAQ, per germline. The CDR3 sequence is 17 residues long. Trimming cost V 5 bases and J 6 bases, with 22 bases left between them. CDR3 nucleotides: TGTGCCAGCAGCCGGAGTGTGTCGGGGGCGCAGTATGAAAAACTGTTTTTT. This encodes CASSRSVSGAQYEKLFF. Full variable domain (remainder filled in from reference TRBV7-6 and TRBJ1-4): GAGVSQSPRYKVTKRGQDVALRCDPISGHVSLYWYRQALGQGPEFLTYFNYEAQQDKSGLPNDRFSAERPEGSISTLTIQRTEQRDSAMYRCASSRSVSGAQYEKLFFGSGTQLSVL.

The V call is TRBV18, the J call TRBJ2-7; possible D gene TRBD1, 5 bases. Germline-derived CDR1 and CDR2 are KGHSH and LQKENI. The germline V and J ends were trimmed by 6 bases and 3 bases, with 12 bases remaining between them. This CDR3 region has 13 residues. CDR3 sequence: CASSEQENYEQYV. For the CDR3, the DNA is TGTGCCAGCTCCGAACAGGAGAACTACGAGCAGTACGTC.

The J gene is TRBJ1-1, the V gene TRBV29-1; TRBD1 matches 10 bases. V gave up 7 bases and J gave up 6 bases; unmatched junction bases: 5. The CDR3 totals 12 residues. Germline CDR1 and CDR2: SQVTM and ANQGSEA. In DNA, the CDR3 is TGCAGCGCGGACAGGGGGGGATCTGAAGCTTTCTTT. Encoded protein: CSADRGGSEAFF.

This chain connects TRBV4-1 to TRBJ1-3; D is unresolved. CDR3 length: 19 amino acids. With 4 bases removed from V and 1 base from J, the gap between germline ends came to 23 bases. Germline V gene sequence: CDR1 MGHRA, CDR2 YSYEKL. The CDR3 DNA reads TGCGCCAGCAGCCGTTACCTTTCAACGGAGCCTACATCTGGAAACACCATATATTTT. Translation: CASSRYLSTEPTSGNTIYF.

The chain joins TRBV7-9 to TRBJ1-2, with D unresolved. The CDR3 is made up of 16 amino acids. Per the germline V gene, CDR1 is SEHNR and CDR2 is FQNEAQ (reference sequence). Trimming removed 2 bases from V and 7 bases from J, with 20 bases in between. The CDR3 bases are TGTGCCAGCAGCTTATCTTACCGGGAGGCAGCGCCTGGCTACACCTTC. Translation: CASSLSYREAAPGYTF.

This clonotype was recorded at least ten times. V gene TRBV10-3 combines with J gene TRBJ1-1; the D gene is possibly TRBD1 (6 bases). V was clipped by 6 bases and J by 0 bases, with 14 bases between them. CDR1 is ENHRY, CDR2 SYGVKD, per germline. This CDR3 has 15 residues. Here the CDR3 reads CAISQTDSLNTEAFF. DNA for the CDR3: TGTGCCATCAGCCAAACGGACAGTTTGAACACTGAAGCTTTCTTT.

This clonotype has more than one count but fewer than ten. The J gene is TRBJ2-3, the V gene TRBV7-9; no definite D call. Trimming took 1 base from V and 4 from J, leaving 15 bases between them. Germline-derived CDR1 and CDR2 are SEHNR and FQNEAQ (reference sequence). The CDR3 contains 16 residues. The CDR3 spells CASSLVVWGIADTQYF. CDR3 in DNA: TGTGCCAGCAGCTTAGTCGTCTGGGGAATCGCAGATACGCAGTATTTT.

The chain uses TRBV4-2 and TRBJ1-4; no reliable D call. The length of the CDR3 is 16 residues. CDR1 is LGHNA and CDR2 is YNFKEQ in the germline V gene. The V end lost 1 base, the J end lost 0 bases, and 9 bases lay between the germline ends. CDR3 sequence reads: CASSQVAGATNEKLFF. CDR3 DNA sequence: TGTGCCAGCAGCCAAGTGGCCGGAGCAACTAATGAAAAACTGTTTTTT.

This clonotype was seen many times. V gene TRBV5-4 combines with J gene TRBJ1-2, with 8 bases that match TRBD1. The V segment lost 4 bases and the J segment 4 bases; nucleotides outside the gene matches: 3. The CDR3 has 13 amino acids. Germline CDR1 reads SGHNT; CDR2 reads YYREEE (reference sequence). CDR3 DNA: TGTGCCAGCAGCCCTACAGGGGGCTATGGCTACACCTTC. Translation: CASSPTGGYGYTF.

This clonotype appeared many times. The V and J genes are TRBV29-1 and TRBJ2-2; the D call may be TRBD1 or TRBD2 (6 bases each). Between the trimmed V and J ends, which lost 7 bases and 2 bases, there was a span of 14 bases. This CDR3 has 14 residues. The germline CDR1 and CDR2 sequences are SQVTM and ANQGSEA. The CDR3 DNA reads as TGCAGCGCCGAAACGGGGGCAAACACCGGGGAGCTGTTTTTT. This translates into CSAETGANTGELFF.

This clonotype has more than one count but fewer than ten. This chain links TRBV20-1 with TRBJ1-1, with TRBD1 matching over 10 bases. Germline assignment: CDR1 DFQATT and CDR2 SNEGSKA (reference sequence). The CDR3 has 14 residues. The V gene end was trimmed by 5 bases and the J gene end by 8 bases; junction bases not matched to a gene: 11. The CDR3 loop is CSARPPGQGPEAFF. DNA for the CDR3: TGCAGTGCTCGCCCTCCGGGACAGGGGCCCGAAGCTTTCTTT.

CDR3 in amino acids: CASSLVSSGERLNEQFF. In nucleotides, the CDR3 is TGTGCCAGCAGCTTAGTTTCTAGCGGGGAGAGGTTGAATGAGCAGTTCTTC. The chain links TRBV7-9 to TRBJ2-1; 9 bases are a match to TRBD2. Per germline, CDR1 SEHNR and CDR2 FQNEAQ (reference sequence). V was pared by 1 base and J by 7 bases, with 11 bases of the junction left unmatched. The CDR3 runs 17 residues.

Concerning this clonotype: Just one base apart from a much larger clone, this may be a read error. The rearrangement joins TRBV4-1 to TRBJ2-7, with D perhaps TRBD1 (5 bases). Looked up from germline, CDR1 is MGHRA and CDR2 is YSYEKL. The V end was cut by 4 bases, the J end by 6 bases, with 19 bases between. The CDR3 is 15 amino acids. CDR3 nucleotide sequence: TGCGCCAGCAGCCTAGAATACAGGCTCCTCCGCGAGCAGTACTTC. Translation gives CASSLEYRLLREQYF.

V gene TRBV12-3 or TRBV12-4 combines with J gene TRBJ2-2; TRBD2 might be the D (6 bases). V lost 5 bases and J lost 5, with 18 bases in between. CDR3 size: 16 residues. In nucleotides, the CDR3 is TGTGCCAGCAGTCCCAGTTGGGGAGGAGGGACCGGGGAGCTGTTTTTT. Translating it yields CASSPSWGGGTGELFF.

This clonotype appeared many times. The chain is built from TRBV6-4 and TRBJ2-7, with D tentatively TRBD2 (6 bases). Germline CDR1 is MRHNA and CDR2 is SNTAGT. This CDR3 contains 14 residues. V lost 10 bases to trimming and J lost 3 bases, with 19 bases between them. CDR3 in DNA: TGTGCCACCCGGGGGACCGGGATCCGCTACGAGCAGTACGTC. Protein sequence: CATRGTGIRYEQYV.

This clonotype was seen more than once but under ten times. The gene calls are TRBV20-1 and TRBJ2-6, with D unclear. CDR1 is DFQATT and CDR2 is SNEGSKA in the germline V gene (reference sequence). The CDR3 consists of 15 residues. Trimming pared 5 bases from V and 0 bases from J, leaving 11 bases between. The CDR3 here is CSADAWRSGANVLTF. The CDR3 DNA sequence: TGCAGTGCTGACGCCTGGCGCTCTGGGGCCAACGTCCTGACTTTC.

J is TRBJ1-5 and V is TRBV12-3 or TRBV12-4, with a tentative D call TRBD1 (5 bases). The V gene lost 6 bases and the J gene lost 4 bases, with 16 bases spanning the gap. The CDR3 runs 15 residues. CDR3 amino acids: CASSKGYGGNQPQHF. In nucleotides, the CDR3 is TGTGCCAGCAGCAAGGGTTATGGGGGGAATCAGCCCCAGCATTTT.